Shown below are 25 T cell receptor beta chains from a single sample sequenced in a study of blood T cell repertoires in COVID-19. Assay: immunoSEQ multiplex PCR; the TCRdb copy retains only in-frame clones and omits some. The table lists roughly 160,000 clones, around 89% of them singletons. The sample was peripheral blood. These receptors were obtained from a man between 60 and 70 years old with acute or convalescent COVID-19.

This clone was seen a handful of times. The CDR3 sequence: CASSWGLTATNEKLFF. DNA of the CDR3: TGCGCCAGCAGTTGGGGCCTGACAGCAACTAATGAAAAACTGTTTTTT. V and J are TRBV5-1 and TRBJ1-4; possible D gene TRBD1, 5 bases. This CDR3 contains 16 residues. CDR1 and CDR2 from the germline V gene are SGHRS and YFSETQ. V was trimmed by 5 bases and J by 0 bases, leaving 14 bases between them.

The rearrangement uses TRBV24-1 and TRBJ2-2; 7 bases are shared with TRBD1. Germline V gene data show CDR1 as KGHDR and CDR2 as SFDVKD. J gave up 6 bases and V 3 bases, and 9 bases lay outside the gene matches. The CDR3 covers 16 residues. This CDR3 reads CATSDSRQGRAGELFF. CDR3 in DNA: TGTGCCACCAGTGATAGTCGACAGGGTAGGGCCGGGGAGCTGTTTTTT.

The rearrangement links TRBV6-2 or TRBV6-3 to TRBJ2-1, with D perhaps TRBD1 (5 bases). Germline V lookup: CDR1 MNHEY, CDR2 SVGEGT. The V gene lost 2 bases and the J gene lost 0 bases, with 5 bases spanning the gap. The CDR3 runs to 14 residues. This chain's CDR3 is CASSYDSSYNEQFF. The CDR3 DNA reads as TGTGCCAGCAGTTACGACAGCTCCTACAATGAGCAGTTCTTC.

The CDR3 loop reads CASSPQNRGSGANVLTF. The DNA of the CDR3 is TGTGCCAGCTCACCCCAAAACAGGGGATCTGGGGCCAACGTCCTGACTTTC. This chain joins TRBV18 and TRBJ2-6; TRBD1 aligns across 7 bases. Germline values: CDR1 KGHSH, CDR2 LQKENI. V lost 3 bases and J lost 1; bases outside the gene matches: 6. The CDR3 is 17 residues long. Complete variable domain (other parts from reference TRBV18 and TRBJ2-6): NAGVMQNPRHLVRRRGQEARLRCSPMKGHSHVYWYRQLPEEGLKFMVYLQKENIIDESGMPKERFSAEFPKEGPSILRIQQVVRGDSAAYFCASSPQNRGSGANVLTFGAGSRLTVL.

This clone has just one count. The V call is TRBV5-1, the J call TRBJ1-2, with 7 bases fitting TRBD1. The V gene's germline CDR1 is SGHRS and CDR2 YFSETQ. J lost 6 bases, V lost 4 bases, and 3 bases had no gene match. This CDR3 comprises 12 residues. Here the CDR3 reads CASSQQGNGYTF. CDR3 DNA sequence: TGCGCCAGCAGCCAACAGGGGAATGGCTACACCTTC.

The chain links TRBV5-1 to TRBJ2-7, with D possibly TRBD1 on 5 matching bases. The CDR3 extends over 14 amino acids. V was shortened by 5 bases and J by 2 bases, with 14 bases between the two germline ends. CDR1 SGHRS and CDR2 YFSETQ come from the germline V gene. CDR3 sequence (DNA): TGCGCCAGCAGGGTCAGGGAAGGACCCTACGAGCAGTACGTC. Translating gives CASRVREGPYEQYV.

The chain carries TRBV6-5 and TRBJ1-1; D possibly corresponds to TRBD1 (6 bases). There are 15 residues in the CDR3. CDR1 and CDR2 from the germline V gene are MNHEY and SVGAGI. Trimming shortened V by 5 bases and J by 1 base, and 14 bases separated the two germline ends. The CDR3 region is CASSHREVGNTEAFF. DNA of the CDR3: TGTGCCAGCAGTCACAGGGAAGTCGGGAACACTGAAGCTTTCTTT.

V and J are TRBV5-6 and TRBJ2-2; weak D call: TRBD1 (5 bases). Germline lookup yields CDR1 SGHDT and CDR2 YYEEEE. CDR3 length equals 18 residues. The V end was cut by 4 bases, the J end by 0 bases, with 19 bases between. CDR3 sequence reads: CASSLFSGPGSNTGELFF. CDR3 nucleotides: TGTGCCAGCAGCCTTTTTTCAGGGCCAGGTTCGAACACCGGGGAGCTGTTTTTT. Full variable domain (outside the CDR3, taken from reference TRBV5-6 and TRBJ2-2): DAGVTQSPTHLIKTRGQQVTLRCSPKSGHDTVSWYQQALGQGPQFIFQYYEEEERQRGNFPDRFSGHQFPNYSSELNVNALLLGDSALYLCASSLFSGPGSNTGELFFGEGSRLTVL.

This chain uses TRBV9 with TRBJ1-3, with 10 nucleotides matching TRBD1. V lost 3 bases to trimming and J lost 2 bases; unmatched junction nucleotides: 14. The CDR3 length is 19 residues. Germline V CDR1 and CDR2: SGDLS, YYNGEE. CDR3 loop: CASSGNRDRGTQAGNTIYF. The CDR3 DNA reads as TGTGCCAGCAGCGGAAACCGGGACAGGGGTACTCAAGCTGGAAACACCATATATTTT.

This chain connects TRBV28 to TRBJ1-5; TRBD1 is a possible D gene (5 bases). Germline-derived CDR1 and CDR2 are MDHEN and SYDVKM. The CDR3 totals 16 residues. The V end lost 7 bases, the J end lost 0 bases, and 16 bases lay between the germline ends. CDR3 DNA sequence: TGTGCCAGCATTAGCACCGGGGGATTTAGCAATCAGCCCCAGCATTTT. Protein sequence: CASISTGGFSNQPQHF. Full variable domain (remainder filled in from reference TRBV28 and TRBJ1-5): DVKVTQSSRYLVKRTGEKVFLECVQDMDHENMFWYRQDPGLGLRLIYFSYDVKMKEKGDIPEGYSVSREKKERFSLILESASTNQTSMYLCASISTGGFSNQPQHFGDGTRLSIL.

V is TRBV5-1 and J is TRBJ2-3; weak D call: TRBD1 (5 bases). Trimming removed 7 bases from V and 4 bases from J, with 19 bases in between. This CDR3 region has 15 residues. Per the germline V gene, CDR1 is SGHRS and CDR2 is YFSETQ. CDR3 bases: TGCGCCAGCTCCGAGGAGAAAGGGGCTTCAGATACGCAGTATTTT. As protein: CASSEEKGASDTQYF.

The CDR3 sequence: CASSFGHSNTEAFF. CDR3 coding DNA: TGCGCCAGCAGCTTTGGACACTCGAACACTGAAGCTTTCTTT. The genes are TRBV5-1 and TRBJ1-1; possible D gene TRBD1, 5 bases. Germline V gives CDR1 SGHRS, CDR2 YFSETQ. Trimming cost V 2 bases and J 1 base, with 9 bases left between them. The length of the CDR3 is 14 residues.

Here the CDR3 reads CASSLNRVTNEKLFF. The CDR3 coding sequence is TGTGCCAGCAGCCTCAACAGGGTGACTAATGAAAAACTGTTTTTT. This sequence joins TRBV7-7 and TRBJ1-4; D is possibly TRBD1 (6 bases). CDR1 is SSHAT, CDR2 FNYEAQ, per germline (reference sequence). V lost 5 bases and J 2 bases, leaving 12 bases between the germline ends. The CDR3 extends over 15 amino acids.

This chain links TRBV24-1 with TRBJ2-1, with D perhaps TRBD1 (5 bases). The CDR3 is 14 amino acids. Germline CDR1 and CDR2: KGHDR and SFDVKD. The V gene lost 3 bases and the J gene lost 8 bases, with 13 bases spanning the gap. CDR3 sequence: CATSDTQGRDEQFF. The CDR3 DNA reads as TGTGCCACCAGTGATACCCAGGGAAGAGATGAGCAGTTCTTC.

V usage is TRBV19 and J usage is TRBJ1-1, with D tentatively TRBD1 (5 bases). The germline gives CDR1 LNHDA, CDR2 SQIVND (reference sequence). CDR3 length: 14 amino acids. V dropped 5 bases and J dropped 1 base, with 11 bases sitting between them. The CDR3 DNA reads TGTGCCAGTAGTGCGGACGGGGGGAACACTGAAGCTTTCTTT. This sequence encodes CASSADGGNTEAFF. Using reference TRBV19 and TRBJ1-1 for the parts outside the CDR3, the full variable domain is DGGITQSPKYLFRKEGQNVTLSCEQNLNHDAMYWYRQDPGQGLRLIYYSQIVNDFQKGDIAEGYSVSREKKESFPLTVTSAQKNPTAFYLCASSADGGNTEAFFGQGTRLTVV.

The V and J genes are TRBV10-3 and TRBJ2-6; TRBD1 is a possible D gene (5 bases). The germline gives CDR1 ENHRY, CDR2 SYGVKD. Trimming stripped 6 bases from V and 6 bases from J, with 12 bases between. This CDR3 contains 14 residues. The CDR3 protein is CAIRGQGEANVLTF. The CDR3 DNA sequence: TGTGCCATCAGGGGGCAGGGCGAGGCCAACGTCCTGACTTTC.

This clone came up a few times. The rearrangement joins TRBV2 to TRBJ1-3, with 9 bases aligning to TRBD1. The V segment lost 8 bases and the J segment 4 bases; nucleotides outside the gene matches: 6. CDR1 and CDR2 (germline): SNHLY, FYNNEI. This CDR3 region has 14 residues. The CDR3 reads CASGSGTGGNTIYF. CDR3 bases: TGTGCCAGCGGATCTGGGACAGGGGGAAACACCATATATTTT.

This chain joins TRBV29-1 and TRBJ1-2, with D maybe TRBD1 (6 bases). V was pared by 2 bases and J by 7 bases, with 14 bases between. Per the germline V gene, CDR1 is SQVTM and CDR2 is ANQGSEA. The CDR3 loop spans 13 amino acids. The CDR3 DNA sequence: TGCAGCGTTGAAAAAGGAGACAGGAGTGGCTACACCTTC. It is translated as CSVEKGDRSGYTF. Full variable domain (rest looked up from reference TRBV29-1 and TRBJ1-2): SAVISQKPSRDICQRGTSLTIQCQVDSQVTMMFWYRQQPGQSLTLIATANQGSEATYESGFVIDKFPISRPNLTFSTLTVSNMSPEDSSIYLCSVEKGDRSGYTFGSGTRLTVV.

A single count supports this clone. The genes are TRBV6-1 and TRBJ1-4, with 10 nucleotides matching TRBD1. This CDR3 is 15 amino acids long. Trimming cost V 1 base and J 8 bases; bases outside gene matches: 4. Germline V gene sequence: CDR1 MNHNS, CDR2 SASEGT. CDR3 residues: CASSEGTGGQEKLFF. The CDR3 nucleotides read TGTGCCAGCAGTGAAGGGACAGGGGGTCAAGAAAAACTGTTTTTT.

This chain links TRBV7-2 with TRBJ2-5, with TRBD1 identical over 7 bases. Germline lookup yields CDR1 SGHTA and CDR2 FQGNSA. V lost 4 bases to trimming and J lost 8 bases; unmatched junction nucleotides: 10. CDR3 length equals 14 residues. The CDR3 sequence: CASSSPGQLNTQYF. The CDR3 nucleotides are TGTGCCAGCAGCTCCCCGGGACAGCTTAACACCCAGTACTTC. Supplemented by reference TRBV7-2 and TRBJ2-5, the full variable domain reads GAGVSQSPSNKVTEKGKDVELRCDPISGHTALYWYRQSLGQGLEFLIYFQGNSAPDKSGLPSDRFSAERTGGSVSTLTIQRTQQEDSAVYLCASSSPGQLNTQYFGPGTRLLVL.

The chain employs TRBV30 and TRBJ1-6; the match to TRBD1 covers 7 bases. Trimming removed 5 bases from V and 7 bases from J; junction bases left unmatched: 5. Per germline, CDR1 GTSNPN and CDR2 SVGIG (reference sequence). CDR3 length equals 13 residues. CDR3 in DNA: TGTGCCTGGCGACAGGGTGAAAATTCACCCCTCCACTTT. Residues: CAWRQGENSPLHF.

This clone is a singleton in its sample. The V call is TRBV12-5, the J call TRBJ1-3, with D maybe TRBD1 (5 bases). The CDR3 consists of 17 residues. V dropped 1 base and J dropped 0 bases, with 13 bases sitting between them. CDR1 LGHNT and CDR2 FRNRAP come from the germline V gene. The CDR3 is CASGLGKQASSGNTIYF. The DNA for the CDR3 is TGTGCTAGTGGTTTGGGCAAACAGGCTAGCTCTGGAAACACCATATATTTT. Full variable domain (missing parts from reference TRBV12-5 and TRBJ1-3): DARVTQTPRHKVTEMGQEVTMRCQPILGHNTVFWYRQTMMQGLELLAYFRNRAPLDDSGMPKDRFSAEMPDATLATLKIQPSEPRDSAVYFCASGLGKQASSGNTIYFGEGSWLTVV.

The rearrangement joins TRBV6-5 to TRBJ1-1, with 9 bases lining up with TRBD1. This CDR3 has 15 residues. The J segment lost 0 bases and the V segment lost 2 bases, leaving 1 base of the junction unmatched. Germline lookup yields CDR1 MNHEY and CDR2 SVGAGI. The CDR3 DNA reads TGTGCCAGCAGTTACGGGGACAGGGTGAACACTGAAGCTTTCTTT. Its translation is CASSYGDRVNTEAFF.

J is TRBJ2-7 and V is TRBV6-2 or TRBV6-3; tentative D call: TRBD1 (6 bases). Germline V gives CDR1 MNHEY, CDR2 SVGEGT. The CDR3 extends over 14 amino acids. Between the trimmed V and J ends, which lost 6 bases and 6 bases, there was a span of 18 bases. The CDR3 here is CASSKQGSPREQYV. In DNA form, the CDR3 reads TGTGCCAGCAGCAAACAGGGTTCCCCCCGCGAGCAGTACGTC.

The rearrangement joins TRBV24-1 to TRBJ2-1, with TRBD2 matching over 12 bases. Losses at the gene ends were 3 bases for V and 4 bases for J; bases not matched to a gene: 3. CDR1 and CDR2 from the germline V gene are KGHDR and SFDVKD. This CDR3 is built from 16 residues. The CDR3 region is CATSDPGLAGYNEQFF. CDR3 sequence (DNA): TGTGCCACCAGTGATCCGGGACTAGCGGGTTACAATGAGCAGTTCTTC.